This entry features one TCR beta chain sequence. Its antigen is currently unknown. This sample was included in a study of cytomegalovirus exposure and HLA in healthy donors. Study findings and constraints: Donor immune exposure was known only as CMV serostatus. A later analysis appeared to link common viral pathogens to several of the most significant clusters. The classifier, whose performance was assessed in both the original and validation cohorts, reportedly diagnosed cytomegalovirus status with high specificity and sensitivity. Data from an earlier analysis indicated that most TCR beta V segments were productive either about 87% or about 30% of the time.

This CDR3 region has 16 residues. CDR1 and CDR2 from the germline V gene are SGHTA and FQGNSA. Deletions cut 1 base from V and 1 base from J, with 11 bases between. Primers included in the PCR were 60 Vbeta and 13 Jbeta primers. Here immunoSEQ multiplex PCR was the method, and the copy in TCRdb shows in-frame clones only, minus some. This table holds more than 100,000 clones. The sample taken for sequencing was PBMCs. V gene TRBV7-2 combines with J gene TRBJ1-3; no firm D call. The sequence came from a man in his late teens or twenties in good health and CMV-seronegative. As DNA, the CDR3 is TGTGCCAGCAGCTTAGAATTAGTGGTATCTGGAAACACCATATATTTT. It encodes CASSLELVVSGNTIYF.